This T cell receptor (beta chain) originates from a study of T cells in Graves' hyperthyroidism and ophthalmopathy. The source material, RNA transcripts, was used to amplify TCR beta CDR3 regions. Primed by the HTBI set, a first-round RT-PCR was run on the TCR CDR3. TCRdb reanalysed the multiplex PCR reads using MiXCR and keeps one entry per CDR3 protein. This table holds about 520,000 distinct CDR3 sequences, roughly 25% found once. The sample holds a few counts of this clonotype. The CDR3 is made up of 11 amino acids. Germline loops: CDR1 SQVTM, CDR2 ANQGSEA. Trimming took 5 bases from V and 13 from J, leaving 17 bases between them. Exclusion of patients followed from uncontrolled infection, other autoimmune disease, pregnancy or lactation. The PBMCs had their origin in 10 ml of fresh peripheral blood.

The V call is TRBV29-1, the J call TRBJ1-1, with D maybe TRBD1 (5 bases). Sequencing used blood. The receptor comes from a woman in her twenties or thirties with Graves' ophthalmopathy. The CDR3, as DNA: TGCAGCGTTCCCATGGGGGTGGGAGGTTTCTTT. Translating gives CSVPMGVGGFF. The whole variable domain, filled in from reference TRBV29-1 and TRBJ1-1, reads SAVISQKPSRDICQRGTSLTIQCQVDSQVTMMFWYRQQPGQSLTLIATANQGSEATYESGFVIDKFPISRPNLTFSTLTVSNMSPEDSSIYLCSVPMGVGGFFGQGTRLTVV.